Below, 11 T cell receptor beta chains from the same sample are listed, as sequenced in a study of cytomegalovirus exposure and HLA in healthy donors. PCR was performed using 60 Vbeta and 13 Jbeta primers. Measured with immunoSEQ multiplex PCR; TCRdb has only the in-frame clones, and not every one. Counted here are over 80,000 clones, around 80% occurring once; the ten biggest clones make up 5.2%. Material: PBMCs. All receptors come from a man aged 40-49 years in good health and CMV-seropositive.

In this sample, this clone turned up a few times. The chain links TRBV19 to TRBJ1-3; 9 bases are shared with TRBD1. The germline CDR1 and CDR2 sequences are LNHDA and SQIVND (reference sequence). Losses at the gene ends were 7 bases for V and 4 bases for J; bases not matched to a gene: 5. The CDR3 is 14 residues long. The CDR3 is CASKTTGGGNTIYF. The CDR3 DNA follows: TGTGCCAGTAAGACGACAGGGGGAGGAAACACCATATATTTT. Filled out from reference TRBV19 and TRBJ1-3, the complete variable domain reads DGGITQSPKYLFRKEGQNVTLSCEQNLNHDAMYWYRQDPGQGLRLIYYSQIVNDFQKGDIAEGYSVSREKKESFPLTVTSAQKNPTAFYLCASKTTGGGNTIYFGEGSWLTVV.

CDR3 DNA: TGTGCCAGCAGTGAAGCCGGCGGCGGAAGAAACACCATATATTTT. The encoded protein is CASSEAGGGRNTIYF. The V gene is TRBV6-1, the J gene TRBJ1-3; D gene ambiguous. Germline loops: CDR1 MNHNS, CDR2 SASEGT. V shed 0 bases and J shed 5 bases, with 11 bases lying between them. The CDR3 is 15 amino acids.

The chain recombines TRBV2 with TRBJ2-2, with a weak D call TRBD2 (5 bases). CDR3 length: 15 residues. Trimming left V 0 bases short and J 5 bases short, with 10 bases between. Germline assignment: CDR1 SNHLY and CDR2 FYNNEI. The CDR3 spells CASSEAISVTGELFF. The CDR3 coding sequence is TGTGCCAGCAGTGAAGCGATTAGCGTGACCGGGGAGCTGTTTTTT.

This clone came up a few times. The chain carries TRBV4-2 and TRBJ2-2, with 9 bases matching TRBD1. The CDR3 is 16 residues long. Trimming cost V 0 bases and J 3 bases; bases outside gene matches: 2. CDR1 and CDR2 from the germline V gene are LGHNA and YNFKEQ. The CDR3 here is CASSQDRTGDTGELFF. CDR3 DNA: TGTGCCAGCAGCCAAGATCGGACAGGGGACACCGGGGAGCTGTTTTTT.

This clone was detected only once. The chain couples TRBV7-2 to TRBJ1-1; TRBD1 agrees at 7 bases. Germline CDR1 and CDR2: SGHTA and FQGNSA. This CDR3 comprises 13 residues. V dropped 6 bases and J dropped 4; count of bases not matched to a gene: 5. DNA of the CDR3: TGTGCCAGCAGGCGCCCAGGGGGCACTGAAGCTTTCTTT. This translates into CASRRPGGTEAFF.

Here the CDR3 DNA reads TGTGCCAGCAGCTTGGTGTGGGGCAACGCCTATGGCTACACCTTC. As protein: CASSLVWGNAYGYTF. The V and J genes are TRBV5-6 and TRBJ1-2, with a tentative D call TRBD1 (5 bases). V lost 0 bases to trimming and J lost 4 bases, with 13 bases between them. The V gene's germline CDR1 is SGHDT and CDR2 YYEEEE. This CDR3 is 15 amino acids long.

CDR3 in amino acids: CASSVAVASEEYF. As DNA, the CDR3 is TGTGCCAGCAGCGTAGCAGTCGCCAGTGAGGAATACTTC. The J gene is TRBJ2-7, the V gene TRBV9; no clear D gene. Germline loops: CDR1 SGDLS, CDR2 YYNGEE. The germline V and J ends were trimmed by 0 bases and 13 bases, with 17 bases remaining between them. This CDR3 has 13 amino acids.

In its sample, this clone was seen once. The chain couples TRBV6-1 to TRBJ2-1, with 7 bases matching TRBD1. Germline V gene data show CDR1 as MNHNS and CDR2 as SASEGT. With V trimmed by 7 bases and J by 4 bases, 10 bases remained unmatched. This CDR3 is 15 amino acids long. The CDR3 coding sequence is TGTGCCAGCAAGCCAGACGGGACAGCGTACAATGAGCAGTTCTTC. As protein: CASKPDGTAYNEQFF.

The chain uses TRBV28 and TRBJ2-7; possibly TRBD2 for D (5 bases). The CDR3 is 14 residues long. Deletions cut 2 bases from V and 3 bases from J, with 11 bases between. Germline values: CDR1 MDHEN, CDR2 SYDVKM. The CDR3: CASSLAGKDYEQYF. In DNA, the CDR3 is TGTGCCAGCAGTTTAGCCGGGAAGGACTACGAGCAGTACTTC.

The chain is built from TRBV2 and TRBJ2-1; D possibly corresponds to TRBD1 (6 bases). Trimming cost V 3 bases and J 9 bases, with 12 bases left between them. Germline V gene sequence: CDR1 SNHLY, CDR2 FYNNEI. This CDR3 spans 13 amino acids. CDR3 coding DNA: TGTGCCAGCAGTGATCTGGCAGGGGTTGAGCAGTTCTTC. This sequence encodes CASSDLAGVEQFF.

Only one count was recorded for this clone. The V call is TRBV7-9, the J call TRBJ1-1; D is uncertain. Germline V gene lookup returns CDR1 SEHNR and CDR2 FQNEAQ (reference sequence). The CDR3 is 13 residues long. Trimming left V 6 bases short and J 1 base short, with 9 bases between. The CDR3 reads CASSSSSNTEAFF. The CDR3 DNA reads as TGTGCCAGCAGTTCCTCCTCGAACACTGAAGCTTTCTTT.